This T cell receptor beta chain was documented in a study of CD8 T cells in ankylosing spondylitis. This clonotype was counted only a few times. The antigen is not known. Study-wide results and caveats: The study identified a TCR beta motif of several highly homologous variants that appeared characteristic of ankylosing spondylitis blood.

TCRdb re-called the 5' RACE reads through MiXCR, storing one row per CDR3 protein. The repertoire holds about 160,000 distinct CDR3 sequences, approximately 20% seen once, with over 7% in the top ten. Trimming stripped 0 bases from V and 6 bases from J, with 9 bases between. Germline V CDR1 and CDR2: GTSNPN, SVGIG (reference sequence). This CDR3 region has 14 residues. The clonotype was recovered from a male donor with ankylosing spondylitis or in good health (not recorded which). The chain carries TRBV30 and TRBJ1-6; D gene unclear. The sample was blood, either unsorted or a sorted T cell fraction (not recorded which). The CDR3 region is CAWSVRGSNSPLHF. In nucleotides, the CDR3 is TGTGCCTGGAGTGTACGTGGGAGTAATTCACCCCTCCACTTT. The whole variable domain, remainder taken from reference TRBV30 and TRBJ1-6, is SQTIHQWPATLVQPVGSPLSLECTVEGTSNPNLYWYRQAAGRGLQLLFYSVGIGQISSEVPQNLSASRPQDRQFILSSKKLLLSDSGFYLCAWSVRGSNSPLHFGNGTRLTVT.